What follows are 24 T cell receptor beta chains derived from one specimen sequenced in a study of blood T cell repertoires in COVID-19. Here immunoSEQ multiplex PCR was the method, and the copy in TCRdb shows in-frame clones only, minus some. The sample has hundreds of thousands of clones, approximately 92% seen once. The specimen was PBMCs or T cells enriched from blood (not recorded which). The receptors here all came from a man younger than 40 who had recovered from COVID-19.

The chain joins TRBV21-1 to TRBJ1-5; TRBD1, as called in the table, went unchecked against the DNA. TRBV21-1 represents a pseudogene. The length of the CDR3 is 15 residues. The CDR3 sequence is CASSEMDSSNQPQHF. The CDR3 nucleotides are TGTGCCAGCAGCGAGATGGACAGTAGCAATCAGCCCCAGCATTTT.

J is TRBJ2-1 and V is TRBV5-8; a weak D match, TRBD2 (6 bases). V was cut by 4 bases and J by 7 bases, with 12 bases left in between. The CDR3 has 13 residues. Germline V gene lookup returns CDR1 SGHTS and CDR2 YDEGEE. The CDR3 protein is CASSQRRGNEQFF. CDR3 DNA: TGTGCCAGCAGCCAACGGAGGGGTAATGAGCAGTTCTTC.

On this clone itself: The sample has other DNA sequences that encode this CDR3 too. V usage is TRBV5-6 and J usage is TRBJ2-7; possibly TRBD2 for D (6 bases). The length of the CDR3 is 14 residues. From germline, CDR1 is SGHDT and CDR2 YYEEEE. The V gene lost 2 bases and the J gene lost 0 bases, with 9 bases spanning the gap. CDR3 protein: CASSLGSGSYEQYF. The CDR3 nucleotides read TGTGCCAGCAGCTTAGGTAGCGGCTCCTACGAGCAGTACTTC.

This clone was counted between two and nine times. The chain is built from TRBV29-1 and TRBJ1-2, with 8 bases identical to TRBD1. After removal of 4 bases from V and 3 bases from J, the junction contained 4 bases not matched to a gene. Germline assignment: CDR1 SQVTM and CDR2 ANQGSEA. The CDR3 is made up of 13 amino acids. This CDR3 is CSVGAGGDYGYTF. The CDR3 DNA sequence: TGCAGCGTTGGCGCAGGGGGCGACTATGGCTACACCTTC. The full variable domain, rest sourced from reference TRBV29-1 and TRBJ1-2, is SAVISQKPSRDICQRGTSLTIQCQVDSQVTMMFWYRQQPGQSLTLIATANQGSEATYESGFVIDKFPISRPNLTFSTLTVSNMSPEDSSIYLCSVGAGGDYGYTFGSGTRLTVV.

The V gene is TRBV29-1, the J gene TRBJ2-1; D possibly corresponds to TRBD2 (5 bases). The CDR3 runs 13 residues. Trimming stripped 6 bases from V and 8 bases from J, with 17 bases between. CDR1 SQVTM and CDR2 ANQGSEA come from the germline V gene. The CDR3 nucleotides are TGCAGCGTCATTAGCGCGCCGAGGTATGAGCAGTTCTTC. Its translation is CSVISAPRYEQFF.

The V gene is TRBV28, the J gene TRBJ2-1; the D is unclear. Germline V gene lookup returns CDR1 MDHEN and CDR2 SYDVKM. Between the trimmed V and J ends, which lost 5 bases and 9 bases, there was a span of 14 bases. The CDR3 is 13 amino acids. The CDR3 bases are TGTGCCAGCAGTGGGCCAGCCCCAATTGAGCAGTTCTTC. Amino acids: CASSGPAPIEQFF.

The CDR3 region has the DNA TGTGCCAGCAGCTCGACAGGGACCCAGCCCCAGCATTTT. Protein sequence: CASSSTGTQPQHF. The V gene is TRBV7-9, the J gene TRBJ1-5, with 7 bases identical to TRBD1. V shed 4 bases, J shed 7 bases, and the junction held 4 bases outside the gene matches. CDR1 and CDR2 from the germline V gene are SEHNR and FQNEAQ (reference sequence). CDR3 length equals 13 residues.

The CDR3 nucleotides are TGTGCCAGCAGCACAGGGGACGTAACTGAAGCTTTCTTT. As protein: CASSTGDVTEAFF. V and J are TRBV6-5 and TRBJ1-1; TRBD1 matches 7 bases. Germline assignment: CDR1 MNHEY and CDR2 SVGAGI. The trim removed 6 bases at V and 5 bases at J, leaving 6 bases unmatched. This CDR3 spans 13 amino acids.

This clone has only one observation. The same CDR3 can be traced to other DNA sequences in this sample. The chain employs TRBV9 and TRBJ1-2, with TRBD1 identical over 7 bases. This CDR3 has 13 amino acids. Trimming cost V 3 bases and J 3 bases; bases outside gene matches: 2. The V gene's germline CDR1 is SGDLS and CDR2 YYNGEE. CDR3 nucleotides: TGTGCCAGCAGCGCCACAGGGGACTATGGCTACACCTTC. Translated, it gives CASSATGDYGYTF.

This rearrangement joins TRBV28 to TRBJ2-7, with D uncertain. The V and J ends lost 1 base and 1 base respectively, with 11 bases between them. The CDR3 consists of 15 residues. In germline, CDR1 is MDHEN, CDR2 SYDVKM. CDR3 sequence reads: CASSLFSGLSYEQYF. In DNA form, the CDR3 reads TGTGCCAGCAGTTTATTTTCGGGTCTTTCCTACGAGCAGTACTTC.

V and J are TRBV9 and TRBJ2-1; 12 bases are shared with TRBD2. The germline CDR1 and CDR2 sequences are SGDLS and YYNGEE. After removal of 2 bases from V and 10 bases from J, the junction contained 7 bases not matched to a gene. This CDR3 spans 15 amino acids. The CDR3 sequence: CASSVVTSGSAEQFF. In DNA form, the CDR3 reads TGTGCCAGCAGCGTCGTGACTAGCGGGAGTGCCGAGCAGTTCTTC.

A few counts support this clone. This chain links TRBV9 with TRBJ1-1, with D unresolved. This CDR3 contains 12 residues. V was cut by 0 bases and J by 5 bases, with 5 bases left in between. In germline, CDR1 is SGDLS, CDR2 YYNGEE. This chain's CDR3 is CASSVAGTEAFF. For the CDR3, the DNA is TGTGCCAGCAGCGTAGCGGGGACTGAAGCTTTCTTT.

This clone was counted once. The gene calls are TRBV27 and TRBJ2-2, with TRBD1 matching over 10 bases. This CDR3 is 17 amino acids long. Trimming took 1 base from V and 6 from J; bases not matched to a gene: 8. Germline assignment: CDR1 MNHEY and CDR2 SMNVEV (reference sequence). The CDR3 DNA is TGTGCCAGCAGTTTATACGCCGGGACAGGGGAAGCCGGGGAGCTGTTTTTT. This translates into CASSLYAGTGEAGELFF.

The chain uses TRBV5-1 and TRBJ2-7; TRBD2 matches 11 bases. The CDR3 is 15 amino acids. Trimming at V came to 5 bases and at J to 6 bases, leaving 10 bases not matched to a gene. Germline CDR1 is SGHRS and CDR2 is YFSETQ. This CDR3 reads CASSSLAGVGGEQYF. CDR3 DNA: TGCGCCAGCAGTTCACTAGCGGGAGTAGGCGGCGAGCAGTACTTC.

The V call is TRBV5-1, the J call TRBJ2-2, with 7 bases that match TRBD1. CDR3 length equals 14 residues. The germline V gene encodes CDR1 SGHRS and CDR2 YFSETQ. J was trimmed by 6 bases and V by 4 bases; bases with no gene match: 6. The CDR3 reads CASSARQGSGELFF. CDR3 DNA: TGCGCCAGCAGCGCCAGACAGGGTTCCGGGGAGCTGTTTTTT.

This clone appeared a single time. The chain is built from TRBV12-3 or TRBV12-4 and TRBJ1-2; the D gene is possibly TRBD1 (5 bases). Between the trimmed V and J ends, which lost 3 bases and 4 bases, there was a span of 9 bases. The CDR3 is 13 residues long. The DNA for the CDR3 is TGTGCCAGCAGTTTTGCAGGGTCCTATGGCTACACCTTC. Translation gives CASSFAGSYGYTF.

The chain couples TRBV29-1 to TRBJ1-2; 9 bases match TRBD1. The germline gives CDR1 SQVTM, CDR2 ANQGSEA. Trimming took 7 bases from V and 2 from J; bases not matched to a gene: 5. The CDR3 runs to 13 residues. CDR3 region: CSGGTGLNYGYTF. The CDR3 nucleotides are TGCAGCGGGGGGACAGGGCTAAACTATGGCTACACCTTC.

CDR3 in DNA: TGTGCCACCAGTGATACCGACACCCTCTATGGCTACACCTTC. Residues: CATSDTDTLYGYTF. The chain links TRBV24-1 to TRBJ1-2; D unclear. Germline V gene data show CDR1 as KGHDR and CDR2 as SFDVKD. The CDR3 runs to 14 residues. The V and J ends lost 3 bases and 4 bases respectively, with 11 bases between them.

The genes are TRBV19 and TRBJ2-7, with TRBD1 matching over 7 bases. Germline CDR1 and CDR2: LNHDA and SQIVND (reference sequence). CDR3 length: 14 amino acids. V gave up 7 bases and J gave up 1 base; unmatched junction bases: 7. The CDR3 bases are TGTGCCAGTACCGACAGGGTAAATTCCTACGAGCAGTACTTC. Amino acids: CASTDRVNSYEQYF.

This chain connects TRBV15 to TRBJ2-5; 8 bases line up with TRBD2. V shed 1 base and J 1 base; nucleotides not matched to a gene: 5. From germline, CDR1 is LNHNV and CDR2 YYDKDF (reference sequence). There are 16 residues in the CDR3. The CDR3 protein is CATSRVRGALQETQYF. The CDR3 nucleotides are TGTGCCACCAGCAGAGTGCGGGGGGCTCTCCAAGAGACCCAGTACTTC. The whole variable domain, remainder taken from reference TRBV15 and TRBJ2-5, is DAMVIQNPRYQVTQFGKPVTLSCSQTLNHNVMYWYQQKSSQAPKLLFHYYDKDFNNEADTPDNFQSRRPNTSFCFLDIRSPGLGDTAMYLCATSRVRGALQETQYFGPGTRLLVL.

The chain is built from TRBV19 and TRBJ2-3; 10 nucleotides agree with TRBD2. The trim removed 6 bases at V and 2 bases at J, leaving 5 bases unmatched. This CDR3 has 15 residues. Germline assignment: CDR1 LNHDA and CDR2 SQIVND (reference sequence). CDR3 nucleotides: TGTGCCAGTAGACTAGCGGGACCGTCCACAGATACGCAGTATTTT. It yields the protein CASRLAGPSTDTQYF.

V gene TRBV4-1 combines with J gene TRBJ2-3; 11 bases match TRBD2. This CDR3 has 16 amino acids. The trim removed 1 base at V and 2 bases at J, leaving 2 bases unmatched. Germline CDR1 MGHRA, CDR2 YSYEKL. CDR3 bases: TGCGCCAGCAGCCAAGCACTAGCGGGAGACACAGATACGCAGTATTTT. Its protein product is CASSQALAGDTDTQYF.

This chain uses TRBV4-1 with TRBJ1-1, with D possibly TRBD1 on 5 matching bases. Germline CDR1 reads MGHRA; CDR2 reads YSYEKL. This CDR3 region has 13 residues. Trimming left V 1 base short and J 8 bases short, with 11 bases between. The CDR3 coding sequence is TGCGCCAGCAGCCAAGTTGGCGGGACCGAAGCTTTCTTT. This encodes CASSQVGGTEAFF.

The chain links TRBV18 to TRBJ2-5, with TRBD1 matching 7 bases. V trimming: 4 bases; J trimming: 5 bases; junction bases outside the gene matches: 4. Germline values: CDR1 KGHSH, CDR2 LQKENI. The CDR3 sequence is 13 residues long. The CDR3 nucleotides read TGTGCCAGCTCACTAACGACAGGGGAGACCCAGTACTTC. Amino acid sequence: CASSLTTGETQYF. The whole variable domain, remainder taken from reference TRBV18 and TRBJ2-5, is NAGVMQNPRHLVRRRGQEARLRCSPMKGHSHVYWYRQLPEEGLKFMVYLQKENIIDESGMPKERFSAEFPKEGPSILRIQQVVRGDSAAYFCASSLTTGETQYFGPGTRLLVL.